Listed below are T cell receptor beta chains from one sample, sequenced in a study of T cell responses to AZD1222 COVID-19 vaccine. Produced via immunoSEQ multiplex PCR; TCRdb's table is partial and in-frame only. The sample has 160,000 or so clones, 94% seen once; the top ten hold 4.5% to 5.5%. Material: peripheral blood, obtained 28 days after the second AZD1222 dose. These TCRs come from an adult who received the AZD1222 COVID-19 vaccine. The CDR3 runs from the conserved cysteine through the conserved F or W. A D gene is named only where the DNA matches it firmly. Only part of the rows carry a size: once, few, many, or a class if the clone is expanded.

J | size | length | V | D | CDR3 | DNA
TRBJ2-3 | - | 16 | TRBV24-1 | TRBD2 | CATSDRTSGSGDTQYF | TGTGCCACCAGTGACCGGACTAGCGGGAGTGGAGATACGCAGTATTTT
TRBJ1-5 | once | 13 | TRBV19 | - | CASSTMSGQPQHF | TGTGCCAGTAGTACGATGTCAGGCCAGCCCCAGCATTTT
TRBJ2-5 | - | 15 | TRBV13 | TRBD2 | CASSSLSGAQETQYF | TGTGCCAGCAGCTCCCTCAGCGGGGCACAAGAGACCCAGTACTTC
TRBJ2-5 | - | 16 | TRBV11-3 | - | CASSLGYAGTQETQYF | TGTGCCAGCAGCTTAGGTTATGCCGGGACCCAAGAGACCCAGTACTTC
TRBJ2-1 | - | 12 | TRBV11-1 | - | CASSLTYNEQFF | TGTGCCAGCAGCTTAACGTACAATGAGCAGTTCTTC
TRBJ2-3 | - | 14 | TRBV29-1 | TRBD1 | CSAPGQASTDTQYF | TGCAGCGCCCCGGGACAGGCGAGCACAGATACGCAGTATTTT
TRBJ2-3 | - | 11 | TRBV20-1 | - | CSVPIGEAQYF | TGCAGTGTTCCCATCGGGGAGGCGCAGTATTTT
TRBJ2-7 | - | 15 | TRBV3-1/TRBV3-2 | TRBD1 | CASSQPGQGFYEQYF | TGTGCCAGCAGCCAGCCGGGACAGGGTTTCTACGAGCAGTACTTC
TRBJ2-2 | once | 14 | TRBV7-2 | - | CASSLISGTGELFF | TGTGCCAGCAGCTTGATTAGCGGCACCGGGGAGCTGTTTTTT
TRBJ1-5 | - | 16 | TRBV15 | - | CATLGGRKISNQPQHF | TGTGCCACCCTTGGGGGTCGGAAAATTAGCAATCAGCCCCAGCATTTT
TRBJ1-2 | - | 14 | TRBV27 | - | CASTPRGGRSGYTF | TGTGCCAGCACCCCGAGGGGGGGCAGAAGTGGCTACACCTTC
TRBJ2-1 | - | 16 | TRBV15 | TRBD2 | CATSRVPSGKRNEQFF | TGTGCCACCAGCAGAGTGCCTAGCGGGAAGAGGAATGAGCAGTTCTTC
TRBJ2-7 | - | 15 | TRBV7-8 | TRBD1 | CASSPVGRGLNEQYF | TGTGCCAGCAGCCCCGTCGGCAGGGGGCTAAACGAGCAGTACTTC
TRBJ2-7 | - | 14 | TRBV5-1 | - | CASSLAGNSYEQYF | TGCGCCAGCAGCTTGGCGGGGAACTCCTACGAGCAGTACTTC
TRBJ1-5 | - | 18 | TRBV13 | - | CASSLAHQGTHSNQPQHF | TGTGCCAGCAGCTTGGCCCATCAGGGGACCCATAGCAATCAGCCCCAGCATTTT
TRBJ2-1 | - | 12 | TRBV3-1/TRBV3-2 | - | CASSQGGGGQFF | TGTGCCAGCAGCCAAGGAGGTGGGGGACAGTTCTTC
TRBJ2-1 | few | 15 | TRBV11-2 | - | CASSPVDRDYNEQFF | TGTGCCAGCAGCCCTGTGGATCGGGACTACAATGAGCAGTTCTTC
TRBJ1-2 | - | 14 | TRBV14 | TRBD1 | CASSQTGTGYGYTF | TGTGCCAGCAGCCAGACCGGGACAGGGTATGGCTACACCTTC
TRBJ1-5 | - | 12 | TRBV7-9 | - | CASSSVNQPQHF | TGTGCCAGCAGCTCCGTCAATCAGCCCCAGCATTTT
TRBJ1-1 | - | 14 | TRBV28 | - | CASSPGVSVTEAFF | TGTGCCAGCAGCCCCGGGGTGTCGGTTACTGAAGCTTTCTTT
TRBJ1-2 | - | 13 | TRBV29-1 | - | CSVGAYRAEGYTF | TGCAGCGTTGGGGCCTACAGGGCGGAGGGCTACACCTTC
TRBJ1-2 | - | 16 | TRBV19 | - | CASSDPGRGEERGYTF | TGTGCCAGTAGTGACCCAGGGCGCGGTGAAGAACGGGGCTACACCTTC
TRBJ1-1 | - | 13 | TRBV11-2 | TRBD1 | CASSVQGGTEAFF | TGTGCCAGCAGCGTACAGGGGGGGACTGAAGCTTTCTTT
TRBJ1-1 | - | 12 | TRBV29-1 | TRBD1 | CSVEEGAIGAFF | TGCAGCGTTGAGGAGGGGGCAATTGGAGCTTTCTTT
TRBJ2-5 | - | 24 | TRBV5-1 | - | CASWGPRAGARGVGYRETQETQYF | TGCGCCAGCTGGGGCCCACGTGCTGGCGCTCGCGGGGTCGGCTACAGGGAGACTCAAGAGACCCAGTACTTC
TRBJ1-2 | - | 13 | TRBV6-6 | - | CASSTGPAGGYTF | TGTGCCAGCAGTACCGGGCCAGCGGGGGGCTACACCTTC
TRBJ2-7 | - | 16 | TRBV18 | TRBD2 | CASSPPATSGSYEQYF | TGTGCCAGCTCACCACCGGCGACTAGCGGCTCCTACGAGCAGTACTTC
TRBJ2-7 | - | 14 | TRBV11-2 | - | CASSPKEGAYEQYF | TGTGCCAGCAGCCCTAAAGAAGGAGCCTACGAGCAGTACTTC
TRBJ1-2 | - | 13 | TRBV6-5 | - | CASSYAQGYGYTF | TGTGCCAGCAGCTACGCGCAGGGTTATGGCTACACCTTC
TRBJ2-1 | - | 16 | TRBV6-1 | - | CASSEGGRSSYNEQFF | TGTGCCAGCAGTGAAGGGGGGAGGAGCTCCTACAATGAGCAGTTCTTC
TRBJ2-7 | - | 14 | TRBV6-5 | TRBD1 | CASRSRQGGREQYF | TGTGCCAGCAGATCCCGACAGGGGGGGCGCGAGCAGTACTTC
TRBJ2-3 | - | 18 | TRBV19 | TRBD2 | CASSSKGWLAGGTDTQYF | TGTGCCAGTAGTAGCAAGGGCTGGCTAGCGGGCGGCACAGATACGCAGTATTTT
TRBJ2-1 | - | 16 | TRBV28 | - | CASSFVADSSYNEQFF | TGTGCCAGCAGTTTTGTAGCGGATTCTTCCTACAATGAGCAGTTCTTC
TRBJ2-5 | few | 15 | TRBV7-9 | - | CASSLSSRELETQYF | TGTGCCAGCAGCCTATCTTCTCGGGAGCTGGAGACCCAGTACTTC
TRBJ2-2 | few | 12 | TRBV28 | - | CAGGWNTGELFF | TGTGCTGGGGGGTGGAACACCGGGGAGCTGTTTTTT
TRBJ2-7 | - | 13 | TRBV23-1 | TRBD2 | CASSHRTSWEQYF | TGCGCCAGCAGTCACCGGACTAGCTGGGAGCAGTACTTC
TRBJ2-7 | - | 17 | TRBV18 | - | CASSPLKGTASSYEQYF | TGTGCCAGCTCACCACTAAAGGGGACGGCGAGCTCCTACGAGCAGTACTTC